This entry is about one T cell receptor beta chain. The entry originates in a study of blood T cell repertoires in COVID-19. Study background: Nucleic acid was either cDNA or gDNA, and it came from T cells, B-cell-depleted T cells, or PBMCs.

The data were produced by immunoSEQ multiplex PCR, yet TCRdb's version contains in-frame clones alone and is incomplete. Here the sample spans roughly 30,000 clones, 76% being singletons. Per germline, CDR1 SGHTA and CDR2 FQGNSA. The CDR3 is 16 residues long. The V end lost 1 base, the J end lost 2 bases, and 12 bases lay between the germline ends. This TCR was recovered from a man aged 65 to 79 with acute or convalescent COVID-19. The chain couples TRBV7-2 to TRBJ2-1; D is unresolved. Specimen: peripheral blood. The chain's CDR3 is CASSLVQRKPYNEQFF. The CDR3 coding sequence is TGTGCCAGCAGCTTAGTTCAGCGAAAACCCTACAATGAGCAGTTCTTC. Full variable domain (missing parts from reference TRBV7-2 and TRBJ2-1): GAGVSQSPSNKVTEKGKDVELRCDPISGHTALYWYRQSLGQGLEFLIYFQGNSAPDKSGLPSDRFSAERTGGSVSTLTIQRTQQEDSAVYLCASSLVQRKPYNEQFFGPGTRLTVL.